What follows is one TCR beta chain and its context. This clonotype was seen a handful of times. There is no known antigen for this receptor. Per-base qualities were not stored, and no clone one base away is much larger. The data were obtained in a study of T-cell memory formation after mild COVID-19 (dated by TCRdb to the early 2020s). Broadly, across the study: Most TCR sequence clusters were specific to one of the two donors. Two young, previously healthy adult volunteers made up the cohort, one male and one female. In a couple of donors, T-cell clones that expanded and contracted after mild COVID-19 were tracked by sequencing TCRalpha and TCRbeta repertoires over time. Results and caveats for the whole study, not just this receptor: Clones contracting from day 15 to 85 had balanced CD4/CD8 phenotypes, while a second wave expanding from day 15 to 37 was biased towards CD4+. Contracting CD4+ clones appeared mostly in the CM and EM memory subsets, whereas CD8+ clones were enriched in EMRA. The detection of some responding clones in pre-infection memory suggests that pre-existing cross-reactive memory T cells joined the SARS-CoV-2 response. The study included only a couple of mild cases, and larger cohorts that include severe cases with pre-infection samples were judged to be necessary. SARS-CoV-2 specificity of the second-wave clones peaking on day 37 was not confirmed.

Its CDR3 holds 15 amino acids, cysteine through phenylalanine. Left in the record is the CDR3 DNA by itself, 45 bases read in frame from the first base. V and J lose 1 base and 6 bases, and a span of 15 bases separates them. The germline V gene (reference sequence) yields LGHDT for CDR1 and YNNKEL for CDR2. The sequencer listed for this sample is Illumina NovaSeq 6000. Using 5'RACE with constant-segment primers, TCRalpha and TCRbeta cDNA libraries were constructed, with sample barcodes and unique molecular identifiers added in the process. Trizol reagent was used to extract RNA from every sample. Library amplification was performed in two PCR steps, and a second sample barcode and Illumina TruSeq adapters were introduced in the second step. Sequencing of libraries was performed on an Illumina NovaSeq with 2 x 150 bp paired-end reads. On the study's bioinformatics: The reads were demultiplexed and collapsed into UMI-guided consensus sequences using migec v1.2.7. Using mixcr v2.1.11, UMI consensuses were aligned to TRA and TRB V and J templates and then assembled into clonotypes. A clonotype was counted as expanded or contracted only if both edgeR and NoisET called the change significant, with noise models trained on biological replicates. For edgeR calls, the thresholds were a false discovery rate-adjusted p below 0.01 and a log2 fold-change of 1. As an exploratory analysis of dynamics, max-normalized trajectories of the 1000 most abundant clonotypes were examined with PCA combined with hierarchical clustering. Each responding clone was given a CD4 or CD8 phenotype based on the CD4+ and CD8+ repertoires, which had been sequenced separately. TCRdb reanalyzed the raw reads on its own, using fastp at Q25 for trimming and MiXCR for clone calling, and kept in-frame beta chains. Rows merge per CDR3 protein into single entries with the most common DNA and genes. TCRdb's processing, not the authors' own work, is the source of the V and J calls. This sample gives 40,000 to 45,000 distinct CDR3 sequences in total; roughly 9% of them show up just once. Of the sample, over 9.5% falls within the top ten clones.

Ficoll-Paque density gradient centrifugation was used to isolate PBMCs. The chain is encoded by TRBV3-1 joined to TRBJ2-5; TRBD2 might be the D gene, on 5 matching bases. This clonotype was obtained from an adult woman who had mild COVID-19 (a few samples of this study predate the infection). The sample titles of this study are shuffled in the database, so cell type and time point are left out; the donor was told from shared clones. Source material: PBMCs or a T cell subset sorted from them (not recorded which). The CDR3 region has the sequence CASSQGSPGKQTQYF. The DNA sequence is as follows: TGTGCCAGCAGCCAAGGTTCACCGGGAAAGCAGACCCAGTACTTC.